This T cell receptor (beta chain) emerged from a study of CD8 T cells in Susac syndrome. Trimming took off 5 bases at V and 2 bases at J, with 10 bases between the two ends. The CDR3 length is 13 residues. From germline, CDR1 is LGHDT and CDR2 YNNKEL (reference sequence). Peripheral blood CD8+ and CD4+ T cells were profiled by TCR beta sequencing. Isolation of CD8+ and CD4+ T cells was performed negatively, whereas enrichment of TEMRA cells was done by FACS. Random hexamers primed reverse transcription of about 0.45 to 1 ug RNA. TCR beta CDR3 was amplified by immunoSEQ covering 54 Vbeta and 13 Jbeta. TCRdb redid the calling of the immunoSEQ multiplex PCR reads with MiXCR, one entry per CDR3 protein. The sample has 70,000 to 100,000 distinct CDR3 sequences, 90% to 95% seen once; the top ten hold roughly 0.32%.

J is TRBJ2-7 and V is TRBV3-1; D assignment may be TRBD1 or TRBD2 (5 bases each). This receptor was taken from a human donor in good health. Material for sequencing was CD8+ T cells from PBMCs. CDR3 nucleotides: TGTGCCAGCAGCGTAGGGGACCCCTACGAGCAGTACTTC. This encodes CASSVGDPYEQYF.